These 18 T cell receptor beta chains originate from one sample sequenced in a study of T cell responses to AZD1222 COVID-19 vaccine. Data came from immunoSEQ multiplex PCR; TCRdb stores just in-frame clones and leaves some out. The table has more than 95,000 clones, about 89% seen once. Sequences were derived from peripheral blood, sampled on day 0 of AZD1222 vaccination. These receptor sequences come from an adult in good health.

CDR3 sequence: CASSFKPDRLDYGYTF. The CDR3, as DNA: TGTGCCAGCAGTTTCAAGCCAGACAGGCTGGACTATGGCTACACCTTC. This chain joins TRBV6-6 and TRBJ1-2, with D possibly TRBD1 on 6 matching bases. The CDR3 loop spans 16 amino acids. Germline V lookup: CDR1 MNHNY, CDR2 SVGAGI (reference sequence). Trimming took off 4 bases at V and 3 bases at J, with 18 bases between the two ends.

The chain joins TRBV14 to TRBJ2-7; D remains ambiguous. In germline, CDR1 is SGHDN, CDR2 FVKESK. This CDR3 comprises 12 residues. V lost 2 bases and J 5 bases, leaving 7 bases between the germline ends. CDR3 loop: CASSQLQHEQYF. CDR3 DNA: TGTGCCAGCAGCCAACTTCAACACGAGCAGTACTTC.

The CDR3 is CASSFVQGGSGNTIYF. DNA for the CDR3: TGTGCCAGCAGCTTCGTCCAGGGGGGTTCTGGAAACACCATATATTTT. The J gene is TRBJ1-3, the V gene TRBV7-9, with 7 bases lining up with TRBD1. The germline V gene encodes CDR1 SEHNR and CDR2 FQNEAQ (reference sequence). The CDR3 covers 16 residues. The ends lost 3 bases at V and 1 base at J; junction bases unmatched: 6.

The rearrangement links TRBV3-1 (or the pseudogene TRBV3-2) to TRBJ1-6; no firm D call. Germline V CDR1 and CDR2: LGHDT, YNNKEL (reference sequence). V gave up 4 bases and J gave up 0 bases, with 10 bases separating them. CDR3 length: 16 residues. This CDR3 is CASSLTPDSYNSPLHF. CDR3 bases: TGTGCCAGCAGCCTTACCCCGGACTCCTATAATTCACCCCTCCACTTT.

The chain uses TRBV14 and TRBJ2-2; D unclear. The CDR3 length is 13 residues. Germline assignment: CDR1 SGHDN and CDR2 FVKESK. V shed 4 bases and J shed 4 bases, with 7 bases lying between them. CDR3 loop: CASSPTFTGELFF. The CDR3 DNA reads as TGTGCCAGCAGCCCGACGTTCACCGGGGAGCTGTTTTTT.

The J gene is TRBJ1-2, the V gene TRBV4-1; D perhaps matches TRBD1 (5 bases). The CDR3 runs to 16 residues. V dropped 0 bases and J dropped 7 bases, with 18 bases sitting between them. Germline loops: CDR1 MGHRA, CDR2 YSYEKL. The CDR3 reads CASSQDRGPFRAGYTF. CDR3 sequence (DNA): TGCGCCAGCAGCCAAGATCGGGGCCCCTTTCGGGCTGGCTACACCTTC.

V usage is TRBV29-1 and J usage is TRBJ1-1; D perhaps matches TRBD1 (6 bases). Germline lookup yields CDR1 SQVTM and CDR2 ANQGSEA. The V end lost 5 bases, the J end lost 1 base, and 14 bases lay between the germline ends. The CDR3 has 14 residues. As DNA, the CDR3 is TGCAGCGTTCGCACAGGGTTGTGGAACACTGAAGCTTTCTTT. Its protein is CSVRTGLWNTEAFF.

The chain recombines TRBV7-8 with TRBJ1-3; perhaps TRBD1 as D (6 bases). The CDR3 is made up of 16 amino acids. V was cut by 1 base and J by 2 bases, with 12 bases left in between. Germline V gene sequence: CDR1 SGHVS, CDR2 FQNEAQ. The CDR3 protein is CASSLGSRGPGNTIYF. The DNA of the CDR3 is TGTGCCAGCAGCTTAGGTAGCAGGGGACCTGGAAACACCATATATTTT.

This chain uses TRBV3-1 (or the pseudogene TRBV3-2) with TRBJ2-1; D is uncertain. The V gene lost 0 bases and the J gene lost 10 bases, with 10 bases spanning the gap. The CDR3 sequence is 13 residues long. Per the germline V gene, CDR1 is LGHDT and CDR2 is YNNKEL (reference sequence). The CDR3 DNA reads as TGTGCCAGCAGCCAAGATCGAGCGCGGGAGCAGTTCTTC. Its translation is CASSQDRAREQFF.

The chain links TRBV7-8 to TRBJ1-2, with 7 bases identical to TRBD1. The CDR3 is 15 amino acids. Germline CDR1 reads SGHVS; CDR2 reads FQNEAQ. V gave up 1 base and J gave up 4 bases; unmatched junction bases: 6. The CDR3 region is CASSLEQTGLYGYTF. DNA for the CDR3: TGTGCCAGCAGCTTAGAGCAGACAGGGCTCTATGGCTACACCTTC.

The gene calls are TRBV10-3 and TRBJ2-7; D call uncertain. The V end lost 3 bases, the J end lost 7 bases, and 7 bases lay between the germline ends. Germline loops: CDR1 ENHRY, CDR2 SYGVKD. The CDR3 runs to 11 residues. The CDR3: CAISEGWEQYF. Here the CDR3 DNA reads TGTGCCATCAGTGAAGGATGGGAGCAGTACTTC.

The chain combines TRBV7-3 with TRBJ2-2; TRBD2 matches 8 bases. The germline gives CDR1 SGHTA, CDR2 FQGTGA. Trimming took 5 bases from V and 5 from J; bases not matched to a gene: 13. There are 17 residues in the CDR3. This chain's CDR3 is CASSVGSAGGRTGELFF. The CDR3 DNA reads TGTGCCAGCAGCGTGGGATCTGCGGGGGGCCGGACCGGGGAGCTGTTTTTT.

This chain uses TRBV2 with TRBJ2-1; tentatively, D is TRBD2 (6 bases). V was shortened by 7 bases and J by 2 bases, with 15 bases between the two germline ends. CDR3 length: 15 amino acids. Per germline, CDR1 SNHLY and CDR2 FYNNEI. CDR3 in amino acids: CASTLGGIAYNEQFF. Here the CDR3 DNA reads TGTGCCAGCACACTGGGAGGAATAGCCTACAATGAGCAGTTCTTC.

The chain couples TRBV7-2 to TRBJ2-3; TRBD2 might be the D (5 bases). Germline V lookup: CDR1 SGHTA, CDR2 FQGNSA. V was trimmed by 3 bases and J by 4 bases, leaving 17 bases between them. The CDR3 loop spans 16 amino acids. CDR3 nucleotides: TGTGCCAGCAGCTTTCGGGAAACTAGGTTGGCAGATACGCAGTATTTT. Translated, it gives CASSFRETRLADTQYF.

The rearrangement joins TRBV3-1 (or the pseudogene TRBV3-2) to TRBJ1-2; D unclear. The V gene lost 3 bases and the J gene lost 4 bases, with 9 bases spanning the gap. Per germline, CDR1 LGHDT and CDR2 YNNKEL (reference sequence). The CDR3 contains 13 residues. The CDR3 sequence is CASSQLGVYGYTF. The CDR3 coding sequence is TGTGCCAGCAGCCAGCTAGGTGTCTATGGCTACACCTTC.

This clone occurred a few times. The chain employs TRBV11-2 and TRBJ1-2, with D perhaps matching TRBD1 (5 bases). Germline V lookup: CDR1 SGHAT, CDR2 FQNNGV. The CDR3 contains 15 residues. The germline V and J ends were trimmed by 0 bases and 6 bases, with 14 bases remaining between them. The CDR3 DNA reads TGTGCCAGCAGCTTAGAAGGCGGGCCAGGGAATGGCTACACCTTC. This codes for CASSLEGGPGNGYTF.

The V and J genes are TRBV12-3 or TRBV12-4 and TRBJ1-2, with 8 bases that match TRBD1. Germline trimming cut 6 bases from V and 7 bases from J; bases unmatched to any gene: 4. This CDR3 region has 12 residues. CDR3 amino acids: CASSWTGPGYTF. CDR3 DNA sequence: TGTGCCAGCAGCTGGACAGGGCCTGGCTACACCTTC.

The chain is built from TRBV18 and TRBJ2-1; the D is unclear. This CDR3 has 16 residues. V was trimmed by 0 bases and J by 0 bases, leaving 9 bases between them. Germline V gives CDR1 KGHSH, CDR2 LQKENI. CDR3 residues: CASSPPSVSSYNEQFF. DNA for the CDR3: TGTGCCAGCTCACCACCTTCGGTATCCTCCTACAATGAGCAGTTCTTC.